The 3 T cell receptor beta chains below were found in one sample sequenced in a study of blood T cell repertoires in COVID-19 (dated by TCRdb to 2019 to 2021). The method was the immunoSEQ multiplex PCR assay. TCRdb re-hosts the immuneACCESS table, in-frame sequences only. Its copies lack some clones; in the studies checked, an unresolved V gene accounts for under half of them, and the cause for the rest is not known. Here the sample has 120,000 or so clones; about 85% occur a single time. Around 4.2% of the sample lies in the top ten. The material sequenced was peripheral blood. Receptors were obtained from a man aged 55 to 70 with acute or convalescent COVID-19.

V usage is TRBV20-1 and J usage is TRBJ1-2; D not resolved. The CDR3 is 12 amino acids. CDR1 is DFQATT and CDR2 is SNEGSKA in the germline V gene (reference sequence). Trimming stripped 3 bases from V and 2 bases from J, with 7 bases between. CDR3 DNA sequence: TGCAGTGCTAGTGATCAGAACTATGGCTACACCTTC. The encoded protein is CSASDQNYGYTF.

This sequence joins TRBV9 and TRBJ1-1, with 10 bases identical to TRBD1. Unmatched junction bases numbered 7, after V lost 4 bases and J lost 7 bases. Germline values: CDR1 SGDLS, CDR2 YYNGEE. The CDR3 spans 14 residues. The CDR3 DNA is TGTGCCAGCAGCTCGGGGACAGGGGATCGTGAAGCTTTCTTT. It translates to CASSSGTGDREAFF.

This rearrangement joins TRBV18 to TRBJ2-7; the match to TRBD2 covers 9 bases. V lost 3 bases to trimming and J lost 0 bases; unmatched junction nucleotides: 9. This CDR3 region has 17 residues. Germline CDR1 reads KGHSH; CDR2 reads LQKENI. This chain's CDR3 is CASSPSAGGSHSYEQYF. The CDR3 nucleotides read TGTGCCAGCTCACCGTCAGCGGGAGGTTCCCACTCCTACGAGCAGTACTTC. The full variable domain, with the rest looked up from reference TRBV18 and TRBJ2-7, is NAGVMQNPRHLVRRRGQEARLRCSPMKGHSHVYWYRQLPEEGLKFMVYLQKENIIDESGMPKERFSAEFPKEGPSILRIQQVVRGDSAAYFCASSPSAGGSHSYEQYFGPGTRLTVT.